Here is one T cell receptor (beta chain) with its context. The V gene's germline CDR1 is SGDLS and CDR2 YYNGEE. CDR3 length: 13 residues. V was cut by 0 bases and J by 4 bases, with 7 bases left in between. This specimen belongs to a study of T cell changes during pregnancy in multiple sclerosis. TCRdb's copy holds only in-frame clones and misses some; the assay was immunoSEQ multiplex PCR. Of 55,000 to 75,000 clones listed, about nine tenths are singletons. V is TRBV9 and J is TRBJ2-5; perhaps TRBD1 as D (6 bases). This specimen consisted of peripheral blood, obtained after pregnancy. The TCR sequence derives from a female donor in good health, enrolled as a control in a pregnancy study. This CDR3 reads CASSVGGPETQYF. In nucleotides, the CDR3 is TGTGCCAGCAGCGTAGGGGGGCCAGAGACCCAGTACTTC.